These 12 T cell receptor beta chains share one sample of origin, sequenced in a study of cytomegalovirus exposure and HLA in healthy donors (dated by TCRdb to about 2017). Libraries were prepared through the immunoSEQ multiplex PCR assay. For the multiplex PCR, a mixture combining 60 forward primers for TCR Vbeta segments and 13 reverse primers for TCR Jbeta segments was used. Sourced from immuneACCESS, this table was stored by TCRdb with only in-frame sequences that have V and J called. A share of the clones is absent; for the studies checked, an unresolved V gene accounts for under half, and the remainder has no known explanation. Present in this sample are over 130,000 clones, roughly three fifths of which were seen just once. The ten largest clones represent about 1.8% of the sample. Sequencing used PBMCs. The receptor set was obtained from a male donor in good health and CMV-seronegative.

This clone was recorded many times. The genes are TRBV7-6 and TRBJ2-6; a weak D match, TRBD1 (6 bases). Trimming left V 5 bases short and J 14 bases short, with 16 bases between. Germline loops: CDR1 SGHVS, CDR2 FNYEAQ. The CDR3 covers 13 residues. CDR3: CASSPDPQGILTF. For the CDR3, the DNA is TGTGCCAGCAGCCCCGATCCACAGGGAATCCTGACTTTC.

This chain uses TRBV4-1 with TRBJ2-2; D is undetermined. Trimming pared 4 bases from V and 6 bases from J, leaving 12 bases between. This CDR3 contains 14 residues. Germline CDR1 MGHRA, CDR2 YSYEKL. In nucleotides, the CDR3 is TGCGCCAGCAGCCCGCTCCCGCACTCCGGGGAGCTGTTTTTT. Translating it yields CASSPLPHSGELFF.

This clone was seen only once. This chain joins TRBV10-3 and TRBJ1-1, with 8 bases identical to TRBD1. V was clipped by 7 bases and J by 1 base; unmatched bases: 5. Germline V gene sequence: CDR1 ENHRY, CDR2 SYGVKD. This CDR3 has 14 amino acids. The CDR3 reads CAITGTGSNTEAFF. The DNA of the CDR3 is TGTGCCATCACTGGGACAGGATCGAACACTGAAGCTTTCTTT.

The chain recombines TRBV6-1 with TRBJ1-2, with D possibly TRBD1 on 5 matching bases. Germline V gene lookup returns CDR1 MNHNS and CDR2 SASEGT. The CDR3 extends over 14 amino acids. V gave up 2 bases and J gave up 6 bases, with 13 bases separating them. This CDR3 is CASSEMGGVHGYTF. The CDR3 DNA is TGTGCCAGCAGTGAAATGGGGGGGGTTCATGGCTACACCTTC.

The rearrangement joins TRBV18 to TRBJ2-4; D might be TRBD2 (5 bases). Trimming pared 3 bases from V and 5 bases from J, leaving 11 bases between. Germline CDR1 reads KGHSH; CDR2 reads LQKENI. CDR3 length equals 14 residues. The CDR3 nucleotides are TGTGCCAGCTCACCTACGGGGTTCGAAAACATTCAGTACTTC. Protein product: CASSPTGFENIQYF.

V is TRBV5-1 and J is TRBJ1-1, with 7 positions matching TRBD1. V lost 0 bases to trimming and J lost 7 bases; unmatched junction nucleotides: 3. The CDR3 is 13 amino acids. Germline V CDR1 and CDR2: SGHRS, YFSETQ. CDR3 sequence (DNA): TGCGCCAGCAGCTTGGCCCGGGACAGTGAAGCTTTCTTT. This sequence encodes CASSLARDSEAFF.

The chain links TRBV28 to TRBJ1-5; TRBD1 is a possible D gene (5 bases). CDR3 length: 17 residues. The V end was cut by 2 bases, the J end by 0 bases, with 14 bases between. The V gene's germline CDR1 is MDHEN and CDR2 SYDVKM. The CDR3 reads CASSLKVGGVSNQPQHF. Here the CDR3 DNA reads TGTGCCAGCAGTTTAAAAGTCGGGGGGGTTAGCAATCAGCCCCAGCATTTT.

This clone has more than one count but fewer than ten. The chain recombines TRBV7-2 with TRBJ2-1; D may be TRBD1 (5 bases). The CDR3 consists of 14 residues. Germline values: CDR1 SGHTA, CDR2 FQGNSA. The V gene lost 3 bases and the J gene lost 7 bases, with 13 bases spanning the gap. CDR3 sequence: CASSFRGRTNEQFF. The CDR3 DNA reads TGTGCCAGCAGCTTTAGGGGCAGGACAAATGAGCAGTTCTTC.

About this clone itself: Other nucleotide sequences in the sample specify the same CDR3. The chain has TRBV4-1 and TRBJ1-5, with 7 bases identical to TRBD1. This CDR3 comprises 15 residues. Germline V lookup: CDR1 MGHRA, CDR2 YSYEKL. V lost 1 base, J lost 1 base, and 1 base stayed unmatched. The CDR3 protein is CASSQAQGSNQPQHF. DNA for the CDR3: TGCGCCAGCAGCCAAGCACAGGGGAGCAATCAGCCCCAGCATTTT.

V usage is TRBV4-1 and J usage is TRBJ2-5, with 13 bases identical to TRBD2. Per the germline V gene, CDR1 is MGHRA and CDR2 is YSYEKL. Trimming at V came to 1 base and at J to 4 bases, leaving 0 bases not matched to a gene. The CDR3 consists of 15 residues. The CDR3 nucleotides read TGCGCCAGCAGCCAAGGACTAGCGGGGGGAGAGACCCAGTACTTC. This encodes CASSQGLAGGETQYF.

The V gene is TRBV7-2, the J gene TRBJ2-1; TRBD2 matches 14 bases. The ends lost 5 bases at V and 8 bases at J; junction bases unmatched: 8. The CDR3 is made up of 16 amino acids. Germline lookup yields CDR1 SGHTA and CDR2 FQGNSA. The CDR3 DNA follows: TGTGCCAGCAGCACTGTGACTAGCGGGGGGGCCCATGAGCAGTTCTTC. This codes for CASSTVTSGGAHEQFF.

The gene calls are TRBV10-2 and TRBJ2-7; 8 bases agree with TRBD1. Germline V gives CDR1 WSHSY, CDR2 SAAADI. Germline trimming cut 6 bases from V and 6 bases from J; bases unmatched to any gene: 10. This CDR3 has 14 amino acids. The CDR3 bases are TGCGCCAGCAGGGAATCAGGACAGGGAGGCGAGCAGTACTTC. Protein product: CASRESGQGGEQYF.